This T cell receptor beta chain was found in a study of blood T cells in healthy people across ages. Aged roughly 6 to 90, donors were systemically healthy Caucasians from Russia. For the second PCR, which ran for roughly 7 to 11 cycles, a sample-barcoded 5' primer and a J-beta primer mix were used. Each cDNA molecule was tagged by a template-switch adaptor that had 12 random nucleotides. One entry per CDR3 protein, called by TCRdb with MiXCR from the 5' RACE reads. The table shows about 640,000 distinct CDR3 sequences, with approximately 59% occurring only once. Per germline, CDR1 MGHRA and CDR2 YSYEKL. The CDR3 covers 16 residues. The V gene lost 1 base and the J gene lost 8 bases, with 18 bases spanning the gap.

Input material: blood. The J gene is TRBJ2-1, the V gene TRBV4-1, with no clear D. This receptor was identified in a man in his sixties in good health. For the CDR3, the DNA is TGCGCCAGCAGCCAAGTTAACTTAATAGCAGTCGATGAGCAGTTCTTC. Translated, it gives CASSQVNLIAVDEQFF.